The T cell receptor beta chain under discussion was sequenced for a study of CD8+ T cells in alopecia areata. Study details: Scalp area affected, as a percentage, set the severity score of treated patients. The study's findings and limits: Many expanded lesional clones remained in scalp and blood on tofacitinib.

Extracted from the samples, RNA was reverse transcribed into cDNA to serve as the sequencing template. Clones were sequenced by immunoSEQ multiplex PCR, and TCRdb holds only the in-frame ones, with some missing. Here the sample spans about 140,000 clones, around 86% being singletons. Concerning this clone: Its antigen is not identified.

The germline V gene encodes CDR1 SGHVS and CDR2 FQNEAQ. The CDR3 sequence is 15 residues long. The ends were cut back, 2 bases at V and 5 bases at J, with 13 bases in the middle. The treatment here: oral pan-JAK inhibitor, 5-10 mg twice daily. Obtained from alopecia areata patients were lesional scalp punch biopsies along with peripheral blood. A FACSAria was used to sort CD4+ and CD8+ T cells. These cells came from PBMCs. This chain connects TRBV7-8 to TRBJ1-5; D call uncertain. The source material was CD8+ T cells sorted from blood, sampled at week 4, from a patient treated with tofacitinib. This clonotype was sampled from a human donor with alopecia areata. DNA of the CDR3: TGTGCCAGCAGCTTAAGGACGGAGCCTTATCAGCCCCAGCATTTT. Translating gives CASSLRTEPYQPQHF.